This T cell receptor beta chain was obtained from a study of T cell changes during pregnancy in multiple sclerosis. Unmatched junction bases numbered 1, after V lost 4 bases and J lost 2 bases. Germline loops: CDR1 ENHRY, CDR2 SYGVKD. CDR3 length equals 14 residues. Here immunoSEQ multiplex PCR was the method, and the copy in TCRdb shows in-frame clones only, minus some. Of about 21,000 clones listed, 75% to 95% are singletons. The sample consisted of CD4+ T cells from peripheral blood mononuclear cells, taken in the third trimester of pregnancy. The gene calls are TRBV10-3 and TRBJ1-2, with 10 bases aligning to TRBD1. The clonotype comes from a female donor with multiple sclerosis, enrolled in a pregnancy study. The CDR3 sequence: CAISADRGNYGYTF. The CDR3 nucleotides read TGTGCCATCAGTGCGGACAGGGGGAACTATGGCTACACCTTC.